This record covers a single TCR beta chain. These data belong to a study of OX40 agonist ivuxolimab in advanced cancers. Background on the study: Patients received ivuxolimab, an agonistic anti-OX40 (CD134) antibody.

Exclusion applied to patients with autoimmune disease history or systemic immunosuppression. Collection of blood occurred at baseline, at cycle 4 day 1, and at cycle 7 day 1. Generated by immunoSEQ multiplex PCR, the TCRdb table keeps only in-frame clones and is missing some. The data hold about 53,000 clones, with approximately 83% observed a single time. V was cut by 5 bases and J by 4 bases, with 10 bases left in between. Germline CDR1 reads SGHAT; CDR2 reads FQNNGV. This CDR3 is built from 13 residues. The chain is built from TRBV11-2 and TRBJ2-3; no clear D gene. Specimen: CD4+ or CD8+ T cells sorted from blood, collected in a trial of the OX40 agonist ivuxolimab. The source is an adult with an advanced solid tumor such as melanoma, head and neck, liver or kidney cancer. This CDR3 reads CASSLMTSDTQYF. CDR3 nucleotide sequence: TGTGCCAGCAGCCTCATGACTTCAGATACGCAGTATTTT.